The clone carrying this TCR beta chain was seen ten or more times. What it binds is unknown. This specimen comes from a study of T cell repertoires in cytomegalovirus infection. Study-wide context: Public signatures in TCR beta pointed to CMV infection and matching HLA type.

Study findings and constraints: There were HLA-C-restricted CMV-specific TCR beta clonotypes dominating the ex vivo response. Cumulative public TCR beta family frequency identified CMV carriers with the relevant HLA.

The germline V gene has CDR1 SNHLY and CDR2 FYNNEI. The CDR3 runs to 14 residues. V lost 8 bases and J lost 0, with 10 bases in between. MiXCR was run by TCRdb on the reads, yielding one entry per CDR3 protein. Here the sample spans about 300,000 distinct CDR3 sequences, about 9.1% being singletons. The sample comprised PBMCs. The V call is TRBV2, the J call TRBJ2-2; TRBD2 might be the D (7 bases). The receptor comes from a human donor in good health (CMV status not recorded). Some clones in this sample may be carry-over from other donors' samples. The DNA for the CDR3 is TGTGCCAGCGGGGGGGCTACGAACACCGGGGAGCTGTTTTTT. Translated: CASGGATNTGELFF. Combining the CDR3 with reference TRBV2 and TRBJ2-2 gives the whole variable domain EPEVTQTPSHQVTQMGQEVILRCVPISNHLYFYWYRQILGQKVEFLVSFYNNEISEKSEIFDDQFSVERPDGSNFTLKIRSTKLEDSAMYFCASGGATNTGELFFGEGSRLTVL.